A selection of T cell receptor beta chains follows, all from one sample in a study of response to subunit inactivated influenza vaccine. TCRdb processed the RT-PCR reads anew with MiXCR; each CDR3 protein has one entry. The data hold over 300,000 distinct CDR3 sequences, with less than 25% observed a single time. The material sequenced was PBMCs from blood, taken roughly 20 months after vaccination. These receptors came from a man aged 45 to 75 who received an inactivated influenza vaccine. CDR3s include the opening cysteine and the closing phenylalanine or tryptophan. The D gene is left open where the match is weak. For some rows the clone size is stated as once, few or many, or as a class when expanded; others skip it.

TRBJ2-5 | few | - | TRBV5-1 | TGCGCCAGCAGCTTGCTAGGGCCGAGACAAGAGACCCAGTACTTC | CASSLLGPRQETQYF
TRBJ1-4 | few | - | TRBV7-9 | TGTGCCAGCAGCCACCCCGGGGTTTCAAATGAAAAACTGTTTTTT | CASSHPGVSNEKLFF
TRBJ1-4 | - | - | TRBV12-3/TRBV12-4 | TGTGCCAGCAGTGACTCCCGTCTGGGAATGGGTGAAAAACTGTTTTTT | CASSDSRLGMGEKLFF
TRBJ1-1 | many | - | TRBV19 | TGTGCCAGTAGTCCCATCGGGGGAAACACTGAAGCTTTCTTT | CASSPIGGNTEAFF
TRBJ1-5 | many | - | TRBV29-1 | TGCAGGGGAAATCAGCCCCAGCATTTT | CRGNQPQHF
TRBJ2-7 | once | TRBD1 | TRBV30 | TGTGCCTGGAGGTACGGGGCAGGGGGCGTTTGGGAGCAGTACTTC | CAWRYGAGGVWEQYF
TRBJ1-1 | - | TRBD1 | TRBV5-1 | TGCGCCAGCAGCCCGGACAGGGGTGACACTGAAGCTTTCTTT | CASSPDRGDTEAFF
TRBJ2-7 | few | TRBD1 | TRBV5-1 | TGCGCCAGCAGCATCGAGAGACAGGGGCTCTACGAGCAGTACTTC | CASSIERQGLYEQYF
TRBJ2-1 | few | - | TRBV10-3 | TGTGCCATCAGTGTGGCAGGGACCAATGAGCAGTTCTTC | CAISVAGTNEQFF
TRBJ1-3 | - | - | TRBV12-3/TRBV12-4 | TGTACCAGCAGTTTCGGGGACACGGCTCTAAACTCTGGAAACACCATATATTTT | CTSSFGDTALNSGNTIYF
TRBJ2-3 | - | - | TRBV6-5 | TGTGCCAGCAGTTACTCAGGGGGGAGCACAGATACGCAGTATTTT | CASSYSGGSTDTQYF
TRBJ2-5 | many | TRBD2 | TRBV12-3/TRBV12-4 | TGTGCCAGCAGTTATCGGGGCGGGGGACGAGAGACCCAGTACTTC | CASSYRGGGRETQYF
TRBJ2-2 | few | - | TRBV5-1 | TGCGCCAGCAGCTTGACCAGGGCGAACACCGGGGAGCTGTTTTTT | CASSLTRANTGELFF
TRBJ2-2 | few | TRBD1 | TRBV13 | TGTGCCAGCAGCTCAACAACAGGGGGCCCCCGATCCGGGGAGCTGTTTTTT | CASSSTTGGPRSGELFF
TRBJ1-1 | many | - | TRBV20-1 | TGCAGTGCTAGAGATTGGATAGGGGCAGGGAAGTTGAACACTGAAGCTTTCTTT | CSARDWIGAGKLNTEAFF
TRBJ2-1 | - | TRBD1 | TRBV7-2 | TGTGCCAGCAGCTTAGCGAGACAGGGTGTTGAGCAGTTCTTC | CASSLARQGVEQFF
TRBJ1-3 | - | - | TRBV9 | TGTGCCAGCAGCGTAGCTCAGGCTGACACCATATATTTT | CASSVAQADTIYF
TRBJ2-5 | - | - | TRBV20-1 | TGCAGTGCTCAAACAGAGTACAGAGAGACCCAGTACTTC | CSAQTEYRETQYF
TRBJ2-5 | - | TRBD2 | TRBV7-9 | TGTGCCAGCAGCTTAGTTAGCGGGAGCTTTCAAGAGACCCAGTACTTC | CASSLVSGSFQETQYF
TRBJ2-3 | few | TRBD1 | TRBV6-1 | TGTGCCAGCACCAAGGGGGCGCGCACAGATACGCAGTATTTT | CASTKGARTDTQYF
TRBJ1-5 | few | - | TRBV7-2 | TGTGCCAGCAGCTTATTGAGCACAGGAACTAATCAGCCCCAGCATTTT | CASSLLSTGTNQPQHF
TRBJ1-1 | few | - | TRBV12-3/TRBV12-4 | TGTGCCAGCCATCCGTCCCCGGGGGTCCCTGAAGCTTTCTTT | CASHPSPGVPEAFF
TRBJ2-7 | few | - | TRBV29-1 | TGCAGCGTTGGTGGGGGGATCTACGAGCAGTACTTC | CSVGGGIYEQYF
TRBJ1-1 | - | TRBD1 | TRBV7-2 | TGTGCCAGCAGCCAGGGGGACGGGTCTGAAGCTTTCTTT | CASSQGDGSEAFF
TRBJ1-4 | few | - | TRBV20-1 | TGCAGTGCTAGAGGGGTGGAGACAGGAGGTGAAAAACTGTTTTTT | CSARGVETGGEKLFF
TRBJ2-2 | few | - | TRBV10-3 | TGTGCCATCAGTTACGGGAACACCGGGGAGCTGTTTTTT | CAISYGNTGELFF
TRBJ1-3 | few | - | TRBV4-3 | TGCGCCAGCAGCCCTGGAGAGGGCCCTACCTCTGGAAACACCATATATTTT | CASSPGEGPTSGNTIYF
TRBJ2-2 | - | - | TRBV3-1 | TGTGCCAGCAGCCAAGCTGTCGGAAACACCGGGGAGCTGTTTTTT | CASSQAVGNTGELFF
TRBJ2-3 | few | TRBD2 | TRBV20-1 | TGCAGTGCTAGTCCGCTAGCGGGGGTCCAAGATACGCAGTATTTT | CSASPLAGVQDTQYF
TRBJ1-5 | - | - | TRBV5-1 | TGCGCCAGCGCTCCGCGAGGGGGGGCTCAGCCCGAGCATTTC | CASAPRGGAQPEHF
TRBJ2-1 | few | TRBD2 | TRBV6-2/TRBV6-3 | TGTGCCAGCAGTCCCGTAGCGGGAGGCAGGTACAATGAGCAGTTCTTC | CASSPVAGGRYNEQFF
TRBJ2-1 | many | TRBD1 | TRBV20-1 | TGCAGTGCATTTGACAGGGGCAATGAGCAGTTCTTC | CSAFDRGNEQFF
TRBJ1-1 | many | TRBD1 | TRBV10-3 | TGTGCCATCAGCCAGGGGGTACCGAACACTGAAGCTTTCTTT | CAISQGVPNTEAFF
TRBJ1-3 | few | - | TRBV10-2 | TGCGCCAGCAGTGAGTCGGGGGGATCTGGAAACACCATATATTTT | CASSESGGSGNTIYF
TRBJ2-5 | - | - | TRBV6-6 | TGTGCCAGCTGCGGGAATCCCGGGGGGACCCAGTACTTC | CASCGNPGGTQYF
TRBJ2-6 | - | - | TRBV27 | TGTGCCAGCAGTTTTGGAACAACCGGGGCCAACGTCCTGACTTTC | CASSFGTTGANVLTF
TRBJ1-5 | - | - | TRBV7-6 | TGTGCCAGCAGCTTAGAGCCGAACAATCAGCCCCAGCATTTT | CASSLEPNNQPQHF
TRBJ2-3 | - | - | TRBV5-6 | TGTGCCAGCAGTTCGACTGATTTTAACACAGATACGCAGTATTTT | CASSSTDFNTDTQYF
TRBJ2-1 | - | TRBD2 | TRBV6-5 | TGTGCCAGCAGTTACGGGCTAGCGGAATACAATGAGCAGTTCTTC | CASSYGLAEYNEQFF
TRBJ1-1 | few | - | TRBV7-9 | TGTGCCAGCAGTCGAGAACCGAACACTGAAGCTTTCTTT | CASSREPNTEAFF